These T cell receptor beta chains were read from a single sample in a study of tumor-infiltrating lymphocytes in localized non-small cell lung cancer. The table came from immunoSEQ multiplex PCR; TCRdb's copy has only in-frame clones and leaves some out. The sample has fewer than 15,000 clones; about 70% are singletons. What was sequenced was uninvolved lung tissue not adjacent to the tumor. These receptors were obtained from a human donor with non-small cell lung cancer. Each CDR3 is given with its conserved first and last residue. D genes are given only for firm matches. Only part of the rows carry a size: once, few, many, or a class if the clone is expanded.

v_call	j_call	d_call	clone_size	cdr3_aa	cdr3_nt
TRBV28	TRBJ2-2	TRBD2	few	CASSLVGAGRTGELFF	TGTGCCAGCAGTTTAGTGGGAGCGGGGCGGACCGGGGAGCTGTTTTTT
TRBV7-2	TRBJ2-7	-	-	CASSLGGSGSYEQYF	TGTGCCAGCAGCTTAGGGGGGTCGGGTTCCTACGAGCAGTACTTC
TRBV27	TRBJ1-2	-	once	CASSLSVGGGMGGYTF	TGTGCCAGCAGTTTATCGGTCGGGGGGGGTATGGGTGGCTACACCTTC
TRBV5-4	TRBJ2-7	TRBD1	-	CASSLGTAPSYEQYF	TGTGCCAGCAGCTTAGGGACAGCACCCTCCTACGAGCAGTACTTC
TRBV6-6	TRBJ2-5	TRBD2	-	CASSYSTSGSTKTQYF	TGTGCCAGCAGTTACTCGACTAGCGGGAGTACGAAGACCCAGTACTTC
TRBV25-1	TRBJ1-1	TRBD1	-	CASSESGTENTEAFF	TGTGCCAGCAGTGAATCAGGGACAGAGAACACTGAAGCTTTCTTT
TRBV5-6	TRBJ1-2	TRBD1	-	CASSLNSHRQGGYTF	TGTGCCAGCAGCTTGAACAGCCACAGACAGGGCGGCTACACCTTC
TRBV30	TRBJ1-3	-	once	CAWSHPGHHGHTIYF	TGTGCCTGGAGTCACCCGGGACATCACGGTCACACCATATATTTT
TRBV2	TRBJ2-1	-	-	CASRDLVGAYDNEQFF	TGTGCCAGCAGGGACCTTGTAGGGGCGTACGACAATGAGCAGTTCTTC
TRBV10-2	TRBJ1-6	-	-	CASSEGAGWGSPLHF	TGCGCCAGCAGTGAGGGGGCCGGATGGGGCTCACCCCTCCACTTT
TRBV6-1	TRBJ2-3	TRBD2	-	CASSEGRLAGGRGDTQYF	TGTGCCAGCAGTGAAGGAAGGCTAGCGGGGGGCCGAGGAGATACGCAGTATTTT
TRBV14	TRBJ1-4	-	-	CASSHLSPSVEKLFF	TGTGCCAGCAGCCATCTTTCCCCATCGGTCGAAAAACTGTTTTTT
TRBV6-5	TRBJ1-1	-	-	CASSYSAGGTEAFF	TGTGCCAGCAGTTACTCGGCCGGGGGGACTGAAGCTTTCTTT
TRBV7-8	TRBJ2-3	-	-	CASSYTQASTDTQYF	TGTGCCAGCAGCTACACTCAGGCTAGCACAGATACGCAGTATTTT
TRBV7-9	TRBJ1-2	-	-	CASSLAETGYTF	TGTGCCAGCAGCTTAGCGGAAACGGGCTACACCTTC
TRBV6-1	TRBJ2-1	TRBD2	once	CASSVLAGETNEQFF	TGTGCCAGCAGTGTACTAGCGGGAGAGACCAATGAGCAGTTCTTC
TRBV29-1	TRBJ2-1	TRBD2	-	CSVGNSGVGEQFF	TGCAGCGTTGGAAATAGCGGGGTTGGTGAGCAGTTCTTC
TRBV2	TRBJ2-3	-	-	CASKGFAARTDTQYF	TGTGCCAGCAAGGGCTTTGCGGCCCGCACAGATACGCAGTATTTT
TRBV30	TRBJ1-2	-	-	CAWTPSGIGYTF	TGTGCCTGGACCCCCTCAGGGATCGGCTACACCTTC
TRBV6-1	TRBJ2-7	-	-	CASSPPPSYEQYF	TGTGCCAGCAGTCCGCCGCCCTCCTACGAGCAGTACTTC
TRBV6-5	TRBJ2-7	TRBD1	-	CASSPDRELVYEQYF	TGTGCCAGCAGCCCCGACAGGGAATTGGTCTACGAGCAGTACTTC
TRBV18	TRBJ1-1	-	-	CASSPYPDEAFF	TGTGCCAGCTCACCATATCCCGACGAAGCTTTCTTT
TRBV7-9	TRBJ1-4	-	-	CASSLSGVDEKLFF	TGTGCCAGCAGCCTCTCCGGCGTTGATGAAAAACTGTTTTTT
TRBV6-6	TRBJ2-3	TRBD2	-	CASSYSIGTSTDTQYF	TGTGCCAGCAGTTACTCGATTGGGACTAGTACAGATACGCAGTATTTT
TRBV9	TRBJ1-1	-	-	CASSVGGWNTEAFF	TGTGCCAGCAGCGTAGGGGGGTGGAACACTGAAGCTTTCTTT
TRBV27	TRBJ2-2	TRBD2	-	CASSQLAGGPNTGELFF	TGTGCCAGCAGTCAACTAGCGGGAGGGCCGAACACCGGGGAGCTGTTTTTT
TRBV19	TRBJ2-3	-	-	CASAGATGSPDTQYF	TGTGCCAGCGCCGGGGCTACGGGGAGCCCAGATACGCAGTATTTT
TRBV6-1	TRBJ2-2	-	-	CASSGPLRGRGTGELFF	TGTGCCAGCAGTGGGCCCCTCCGGGGGCGCGGCACCGGGGAGCTGTTTTTT
TRBV19	TRBJ2-3	TRBD2	-	CASSSGGASRDTQYF	TGTGCCAGCTCTAGCGGGGGGGCCTCCAGAGATACGCAGTATTTT
TRBV28	TRBJ1-2	-	-	CASRNHRGYGYTF	TGTGCCAGCAGGAACCATCGGGGGTATGGCTACACCTTC
TRBV7-2	TRBJ1-5	-	medium-sized	CASSLANSNQPQHF	TGTGCCAGCAGCTTAGCCAATAGCAATCAGCCCCAGCATTTT
TRBV2	TRBJ1-1	TRBD1	-	CASRLGTGQMNTEAFF	TGTGCCAGCAGGTTAGGGACAGGCCAAATGAACACTGAAGCTTTCTTT
TRBV28	TRBJ1-2	-	-	CASSLLVGGTNYGYTF	TGTGCCAGCAGTTTATTAGTTGGAGGGACCAACTATGGCTACACCTTC
TRBV27	TRBJ2-5	-	-	CASSNAGTQYF	TGTGCCAGCAGTAACGCGGGGACCCAGTACTTC
TRBV2	TRBJ2-7	-	-	CASALNPSLSYEQYF	TGTGCCAGCGCCTTAAACCCCTCCCTCTCCTACGAGCAGTACTTC
TRBV7-2	TRBJ2-7	TRBD1	-	CASRGTGVYEQYF	TGTGCCAGCAGAGGGACAGGGGTCTACGAGCAGTACTTC
TRBV7-8	TRBJ2-1	-	-	CASSLGLPNYNEQFF	TGTGCCAGCAGCTTAGGACTCCCAAACTACAATGAGCAGTTCTTC
TRBV27	TRBJ2-3	-	-	CASSYQGRPDTQYF	TGTGCCAGCAGTTATCAGGGGCGACCAGATACGCAGTATTTT
TRBV2	TRBJ2-2	TRBD2	few	CASNDDPGLAGTTGELFF	TGTGCCAGCAACGACGATCCGGGGCTAGCGGGAACAACCGGGGAGCTGTTTTTT
TRBV11-2	TRBJ2-7	-	-	CASSSPGREQYF	TGTGCCAGCAGCTCACCGGGGCGCGAGCAGTACTTC
TRBV30	TRBJ2-5	-	-	CAWSDPTSGETQYF	TGTGCCTGGAGTGACCCGACTAGTGGAGAGACCCAGTACTTC
TRBV27	TRBJ1-2	TRBD1	-	CASSLGTGGGYTF	TGTGCCAGCAGTTTAGGGACAGGGGGTGGCTACACCTTC
TRBV11-2	TRBJ1-1	-	-	CASSLDSQGVTEAFF	TGTGCCAGCAGCTTAGATTCCCAGGGAGTAACTGAAGCTTTCTTT
TRBV6-1	TRBJ1-1	-	-	CASTLSVNTEAFF	TGTGCCAGCACCCTGAGCGTGAACACTGAAGCTTTCTTT
TRBV11-2	TRBJ2-7	-	-	CASSLGSSWQGLVLEQYF	TGTGCCAGCAGCTTAGGCTCTAGTTGGCAGGGGTTGGTCTTGGAGCAGTACTTC
TRBV7-2	TRBJ1-2	-	-	CASSEWWERSYGYTF	TGTGCCAGCAGCGAATGGTGGGAAAGGAGCTATGGCTACACCTTC